This entry concerns a single T cell receptor (beta chain). Repertoires were generated with immunoSEQ multiplex PCR, while TCRdb's copy carries only in-frame clones and drops some. The table has just under 60,000 clones, 85% to 95% seen once. These data come from a study of technical replicates of blood from a few donors. Trimming cost V 5 bases and J 7 bases, with 14 bases left between them. The CDR3 runs 13 residues. Per the germline V gene, CDR1 is SGHVS and CDR2 is FNYEAQ. This receptor was identified in a human donor in good health. Some clones in this sample may be carry-over from other donors' samples. The chain recombines TRBV7-6 with TRBJ1-2; D perhaps matches TRBD1 (5 bases). The source material was PBMCs. The CDR3 DNA follows: TGTGCCAGCAGCGCCGGGACTACGGGTGGCTACACCTTC. This gives the protein CASSAGTTGGYTF.